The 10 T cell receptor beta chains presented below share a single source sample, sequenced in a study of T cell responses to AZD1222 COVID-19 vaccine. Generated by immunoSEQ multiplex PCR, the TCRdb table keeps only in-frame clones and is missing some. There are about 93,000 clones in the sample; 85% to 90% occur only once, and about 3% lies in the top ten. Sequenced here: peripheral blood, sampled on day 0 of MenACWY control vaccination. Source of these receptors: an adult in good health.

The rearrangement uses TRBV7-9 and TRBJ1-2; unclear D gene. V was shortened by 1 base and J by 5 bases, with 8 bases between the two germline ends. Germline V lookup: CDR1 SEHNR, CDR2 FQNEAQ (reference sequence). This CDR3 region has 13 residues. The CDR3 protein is CASSLDSAYGYTF. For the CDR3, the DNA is TGTGCCAGCAGCTTAGACAGCGCATATGGCTACACCTTC.

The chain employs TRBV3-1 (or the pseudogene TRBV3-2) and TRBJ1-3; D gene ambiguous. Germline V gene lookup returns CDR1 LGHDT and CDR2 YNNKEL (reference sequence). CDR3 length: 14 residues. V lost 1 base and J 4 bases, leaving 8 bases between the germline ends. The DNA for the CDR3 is TGTGCCAGCAGCCAAGCCGGGTCCGGAAACACCATATATTTT. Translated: CASSQAGSGNTIYF.

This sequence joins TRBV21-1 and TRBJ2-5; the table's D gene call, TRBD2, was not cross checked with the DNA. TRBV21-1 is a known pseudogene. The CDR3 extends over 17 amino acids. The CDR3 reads CASSGPAGLAGRETQYF. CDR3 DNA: TGTGCCAGCAGCGGGCCCGCGGGACTAGCGGGTCGAGAGACCCAGTACTTC.

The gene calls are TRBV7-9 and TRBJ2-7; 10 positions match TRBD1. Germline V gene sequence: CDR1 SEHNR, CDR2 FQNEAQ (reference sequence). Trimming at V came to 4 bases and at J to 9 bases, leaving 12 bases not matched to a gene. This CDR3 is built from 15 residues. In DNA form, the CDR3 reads TGTGCCAGCAGCTCGTATTTCGGGACAGGGGAACCGCAGTACTTC. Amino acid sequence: CASSSYFGTGEPQYF.

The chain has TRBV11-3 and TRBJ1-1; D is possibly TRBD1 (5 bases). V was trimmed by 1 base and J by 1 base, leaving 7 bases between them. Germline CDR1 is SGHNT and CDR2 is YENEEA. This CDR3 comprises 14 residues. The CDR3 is CASSLVRGNTEAFF. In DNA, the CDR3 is TGTGCCAGCAGCTTAGTAAGGGGGAACACTGAAGCTTTCTTT.

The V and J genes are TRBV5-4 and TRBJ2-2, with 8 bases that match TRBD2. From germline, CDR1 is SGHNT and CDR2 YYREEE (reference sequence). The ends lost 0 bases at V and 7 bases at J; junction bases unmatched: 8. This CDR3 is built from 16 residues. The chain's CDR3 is CASSLETGTSLGELFF. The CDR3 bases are TGTGCCAGCAGCTTGGAAACCGGGACTAGTCTCGGGGAGCTGTTTTTT.

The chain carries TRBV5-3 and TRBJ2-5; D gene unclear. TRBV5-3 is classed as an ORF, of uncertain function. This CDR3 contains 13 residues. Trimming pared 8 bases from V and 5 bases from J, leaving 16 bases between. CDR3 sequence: CASKGFSMETQYF. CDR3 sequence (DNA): TGTGCCAGTAAAGGTTTCAGCATGGAGACCCAGTACTTC.

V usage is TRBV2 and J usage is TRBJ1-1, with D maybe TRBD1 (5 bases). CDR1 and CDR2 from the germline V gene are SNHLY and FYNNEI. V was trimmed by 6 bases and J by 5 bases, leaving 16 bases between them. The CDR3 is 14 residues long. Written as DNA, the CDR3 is TGTGCCAGCAGCCTGGCCGGGGGAGTTACTGAAGCTTTCTTT. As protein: CASSLAGGVTEAFF.

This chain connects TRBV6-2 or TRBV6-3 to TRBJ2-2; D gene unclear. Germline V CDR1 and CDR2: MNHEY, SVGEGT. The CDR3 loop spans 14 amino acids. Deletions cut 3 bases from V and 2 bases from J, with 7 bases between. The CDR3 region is CASSYRANTGELFF. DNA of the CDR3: TGTGCCAGCAGTTATAGGGCAAACACCGGGGAGCTGTTTTTT.

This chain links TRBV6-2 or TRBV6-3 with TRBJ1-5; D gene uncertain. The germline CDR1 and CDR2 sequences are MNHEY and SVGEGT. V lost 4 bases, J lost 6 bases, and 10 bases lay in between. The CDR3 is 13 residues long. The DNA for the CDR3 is TGTGCCAGCAGTTGGTCCGGGAGTCAGCCCCAGCATTTT. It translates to CASSWSGSQPQHF.